These 12 T cell receptor beta chains share one sample of origin, sequenced in a study of T cells in Graves' hyperthyroidism and ophthalmopathy. Amplification of TCR beta CDR3 regions used RNA as the template. The TCR CDR3 was amplified in a first-round RT-PCR using the HTBI primer set. TCRdb re-analysed the multiplex PCR reads in MiXCR, keeping a single row per CDR3 protein. The sample yields around 240,000 distinct CDR3 sequences, about 15% seen once. Sequenced input: blood. Receptor source: a middle-aged woman with Graves' hyperthyroidism that later progressed to Graves' ophthalmopathy.

The chain has TRBV5-6 and TRBJ2-6; D gene unclear. V dropped 4 bases and J dropped 0 bases, with 23 bases sitting between them. Germline V lookup: CDR1 SGHDT, CDR2 YYEEEE. The CDR3 consists of 20 residues. In nucleotides, the CDR3 is TGTGCCAGCAGCCGCCTGATCACAAATAACCTAAGCTCTGGGGCCAACGTCCTGACTTTC. Translated, it gives CASSRLITNNLSSGANVLTF.

This clonotype was seen repeatedly, ten times or more. This chain links TRBV30 with TRBJ2-3; D might be TRBD1 (5 bases). CDR1 is GTSNPN, CDR2 SVGIG, per germline (reference sequence). CDR3 length: 13 residues. Trimming left V 6 bases short and J 2 bases short, with 12 bases between. CDR3: CACPGHPTDTQYF. In nucleotides, the CDR3 is TGTGCCTGCCCTGGACACCCCACAGATACGCAGTATTTT.

In regard to this clonotype: Given a much more abundant clone one base away, this may be a read error. No conserved phenylalanine or tryptophan ends this CDR3, so it is likely a read error. This chain connects TRBV6-1 to TRBJ1-3; D not resolved. The CDR3 is made up of 15 amino acids. CDR1 is MNHNS, CDR2 SASEGT, per germline. Trimming cost V 7 bases and J 0 bases, with 13 bases left between them. CDR3 protein: CASILDPNSGNTIYS. DNA for the CDR3: TGTGCCAGCATCCTCGACCCAAACTCTGGAAACACCATATATTCT.

This clonotype was seen ten or more times. V is TRBV20-1 and J is TRBJ2-3; the match to TRBD2 covers 9 bases. This CDR3 region has 13 residues. The trim removed 4 bases at V and 3 bases at J, leaving 2 bases unmatched. Germline V gene lookup returns CDR1 DFQATT and CDR2 SNEGSKA (reference sequence). This chain's CDR3 is CSAILAGTDTQYF. In nucleotides, the CDR3 is TGCAGTGCTATCCTAGCGGGAACAGATACGCAGTATTTT.

This clonotype was detected ten times or more. J is TRBJ2-5 and V is TRBV7-9; TRBD1 matches at 11 bases. The CDR3 spans 15 residues. Germline values: CDR1 SEHNR, CDR2 FQNEAQ (reference sequence). With V trimmed by 4 bases and J by 5 bases, 6 bases remained unmatched. Written as DNA, the CDR3 is TGTGCCAGCAGCTACAGGACAGGGGGCAGGGAGACCCAGTACTTC. Amino acid sequence: CASSYRTGGRETQYF. Complete variable domain (other parts from reference TRBV7-9 and TRBJ2-5): DTGVSQNPRHKITKRGQNVTFRCDPISEHNRLYWYRQTLGQGPEFLTYFQNEAQLEKSRLLSDRFSAERPKGSFSTLEIQRTEQGDSAMYLCASSYRTGGRETQYFGPGTRLLVL.

The V call is TRBV4-1, the J call TRBJ1-5; 7 nucleotides match TRBD1. Germline values: CDR1 MGHRA, CDR2 YSYEKL. V was pared by 4 bases and J by 5 bases, with 8 bases of the junction left unmatched. The CDR3 sequence is 15 residues long. In DNA, the CDR3 is TGCGCCAGCAGCCGGGGGACAGCCCTCGATCAGCCCCAGCATTTT. It translates to CASSRGTALDQPQHF.

This clonotype was seen many times. This sequence joins TRBV12-3 or TRBV12-4 and TRBJ2-2; 7 bases agree with TRBD1. V lost 8 bases to trimming and J lost 2 bases; unmatched junction nucleotides: 14. The CDR3 spans 17 residues. CDR3 protein: CASASPPGTVNTGELFF. CDR3 sequence (DNA): TGTGCCAGCGCATCCCCTCCCGGGACAGTAAACACCGGGGAGCTGTTTTTT.

This clonotype has ten or more counts. V is TRBV11-2 and J is TRBJ1-1; D gene ambiguous. Trimming left V 0 bases short and J 1 base short, with 3 bases between. The CDR3 is 13 residues long. Germline V gene lookup returns CDR1 SGHAT and CDR2 FQNNGV. The CDR3 DNA is TGTGCCAGCAGCTTAGATTGGAACACTGAAGCTTTCTTT. This gives the protein CASSLDWNTEAFF.

This clonotype was detected ten times or more. The chain has TRBV19 and TRBJ1-1, with a tentative D call TRBD1 (5 bases). Between the trimmed V and J ends, which lost 3 bases and 5 bases, there was a span of 13 bases. The CDR3 covers 14 residues. Germline V gene lookup returns CDR1 LNHDA and CDR2 SQIVND (reference sequence). The CDR3 region has the DNA TGTGCCAGTAGTATCGGGGGGAAGGTAACTGAAGCTTTCTTT. This codes for CASSIGGKVTEAFF.

This clonotype was detected many times. The CDR3 sequence is CASSMGQGEKLFF. For the CDR3, the DNA is TGTGCCAGCAGTATGGGACAGGGGGAAAAACTGTTTTTT. V is TRBV12-3 or TRBV12-4 and J is TRBJ1-4, with 10 positions matching TRBD1. V lost 5 bases, J lost 8 bases, and 2 bases stayed unmatched. CDR3 size: 13 residues.

This clonotype was seen more than once but under ten times. A much larger clone lies one base from this, so it may be a read error. A read error is likely, as this CDR3 ends without the conserved phenylalanine or tryptophan. The rearrangement links TRBV6-2 or TRBV6-3 to TRBJ1-1, with unresolved D. Per the germline V gene, CDR1 is MNHEY and CDR2 is SVGEGT. CDR3 size: 14 residues. V dropped 7 bases and J dropped 0 bases, with 12 bases sitting between them. Written as DNA, the CDR3 is TGTGCCAGCAACTCCGACACCGTGAACACTGAAGCTTTCCTT. Residues: CASNSDTVNTEAFL.

There are many counts of this clonotype. The rearrangement links TRBV4-1 to TRBJ1-5; D is perhaps TRBD1 (6 bases). V lost 1 base to trimming and J lost 3 bases, with 10 bases between them. This CDR3 comprises 15 residues. Germline CDR1 MGHRA, CDR2 YSYEKL. CDR3 region: CASSQAGQLNQPQHF. CDR3 coding DNA: TGCGCCAGCAGCCAAGCAGGACAGCTCAATCAGCCCCAGCATTTT.